This T cell receptor (beta chain) was identified in a study of T cell repertoires in MIS-A myocarditis. Data came from immunoSEQ multiplex PCR; TCRdb stores just in-frame clones and leaves some out. The sample has 10,000 to 13,000 clones, 65% to 90% seen once. With 8 bases removed from V and 6 bases from J, the gap between germline ends came to 16 bases. The CDR3 consists of 13 residues. The germline V gene encodes CDR1 SNHLY and CDR2 FYNNEI. Sequenced material: right ventricle heart tissue obtained at autopsy. J is TRBJ2-5 and V is TRBV2; a possible D gene is TRBD1 (6 bases). The sequence was obtained from a man younger than 35 with fulminant myocarditis from multisystem inflammatory syndrome in adults (MIS-A) after COVID-19. The CDR3 here is CASGQGLQQTQYF. CDR3 nucleotides: TGTGCCAGCGGCCAGGGGCTACAACAGACCCAGTACTTC. Combining the CDR3 with reference TRBV2 and TRBJ2-5 gives the whole variable domain EPEVTQTPSHQVTQMGQEVILRCVPISNHLYFYWYRQILGQKVEFLVSFYNNEISEKSEIFDDQFSVERPDGSNFTLKIRSTKLEDSAMYFCASGQGLQQTQYFGPGTRLLVL.